The T cell receptor beta chain described here comes from a study of cytomegalovirus exposure and HLA in healthy donors. Overall study context: Most genotyped donors, 75% to 85% of 350 to 500, had Caucasian-associated genetic ancestry. Study results and limitations: Later analysis identified a missense DCLRE1C variant that was linked to TCR beta V- and J-gene trimming. Sequences of the TCR beta chain were said to predict the HLA-A and HLA-B alleles of most subjects accurately. A later analysis associated 15,000 to 20,000 TCR beta sequences with HLA alleles at a 0.05 false discovery rate.

The CDR3 extends over 19 amino acids. V trimming: 0 bases; J trimming: 0 bases; junction bases outside the gene matches: 10. CDR1 is MGHRA and CDR2 is YSYEKL in the germline V gene. Primers for the PCR totalled 60 Vbeta and 13 Jbeta. This table comes from immunoSEQ multiplex PCR, and its TCRdb copy is limited to in-frame clones, with some not included. The data show some 140,000 clones, about 74% seen once. Concerning this clone: Antigen unknown.

The rearrangement joins TRBV4-1 to TRBJ2-2; 7 nucleotides match TRBD2. The sequencing sample was made of PBMCs. The source is a middle-aged man in good health and CMV-seronegative. The DNA of the CDR3 is TGCGCCAGCAGCCAAGATCTCGGGGACTATTCCACGAACACCGGGGAGCTGTTTTTT. Its protein product is CASSQDLGDYSTNTGELFF.